This TCR beta chain was profiled in a study of identical twins. The study, taken as a whole, reports: Sharing of beta out-of-frame sequences by twins showed a weaker excess. Insertions were fewer in abundant cord blood beta clonotypes, whereas memory repertoires showed none of this pattern. Zero-insertion findings could be partly confounded by invariant cells (MAIT and iNKT cells). Conclusions were based on cross-sectional statistical analysis, without following the same donors.

Notes on this clonotype: Its antigen is unknown.

The CDR3 covers 16 residues. Germline CDR1 is MNHEY and CDR2 is SMNVEV (reference sequence). Between the trimmed V and J ends, which lost 5 bases and 4 bases, there was a span of 20 bases. MiXCR was run by TCRdb on the 5' RACE reads, yielding one entry per CDR3 protein. Counted here are roughly 1,500,000 distinct CDR3 sequences, more than 30% occurring once; the ten biggest clones make up about 0.27%. The sequence derives from a newborn girl in good health. The chain employs TRBV27 and TRBJ1-2, with TRBD1 as a possible D gene (5 bases). Sequenced input: cord blood. The CDR3 sequence is CASSNLHARAPYGYTF. The CDR3 bases are TGTGCCAGCAGTAACCTCCACGCCAGGGCCCCCTATGGCTACACCTTC.